Shown below are 10 T cell receptor beta chains from a single sample sequenced in a study of blood T cell repertoires in COVID-19. Assay: immunoSEQ multiplex PCR; the TCRdb copy retains only in-frame clones and omits some. Found here are under 200,000 clones, around nine tenths of them singletons; the top ten hold 3.7%. The sequenced sample was peripheral blood. These receptors were taken from a man aged 18-30 years with active or convalescent COVID-19.

The J gene is TRBJ2-1, the V gene TRBV24-1; TRBD1 agrees at 12 bases. CDR1 is KGHDR, CDR2 SFDVKD, per germline. The V and J ends lost 4 bases and 9 bases, in that order; junction bases with no gene match: 6. The CDR3 is 15 amino acids. Here the CDR3 DNA reads TGTGCCACCAGTGACACGGGACAGGGGGCGATTGAGCAGTTCTTC. It translates to CATSDTGQGAIEQFF.

The chain has TRBV4-3 and TRBJ2-2; 9 bases fit TRBD2. The CDR3 has 17 residues. Germline loops: CDR1 LGHNA, CDR2 YSLEER. The J segment lost 1 base and the V segment lost 1 base, leaving 4 bases of the junction unmatched. This CDR3 is CASSQGVSGGNTGELFF. The CDR3 bases are TGCGCCAGCAGCCAAGGGGTTAGCGGGGGGAACACCGGGGAGCTGTTTTTT.

This chain uses TRBV7-9 with TRBJ1-1, with a weak D call TRBD1 (6 bases). From germline, CDR1 is SEHNR and CDR2 FQNEAQ (reference sequence). The CDR3 length is 14 residues. V was trimmed by 2 bases and J by 4 bases, leaving 11 bases between them. The CDR3 DNA sequence: TGTGCCAGCAGCTTATTACAGGGATCCACTGAAGCTTTCTTT. The encoded protein is CASSLLQGSTEAFF.

The chain couples TRBV3-1 (or the pseudogene TRBV3-2) to TRBJ1-2, with D perhaps TRBD1 (6 bases). CDR1 is LGHDT, CDR2 YNNKEL, per germline (reference sequence). V was trimmed by 4 bases and J by 2 bases, leaving 14 bases between them. The CDR3 has 15 residues. The CDR3 coding sequence is TGTGCCAGCAGCCCCGTCTACAGGGCCAACTATGGCTACACCTTC. Translation gives CASSPVYRANYGYTF.

This rearrangement joins TRBV24-1 to TRBJ1-1; possibly TRBD1 for D (6 bases). V was cut by 7 bases and J by 6 bases, with 8 bases left in between. There are 11 residues in the CDR3. Germline-derived CDR1 and CDR2 are KGHDR and SFDVKD. The CDR3, as DNA: TGTGCCACCAGGGCAGGGGCTGAAGCTTTCTTT. It yields the protein CATRAGAEAFF.

The rearrangement joins TRBV5-4 to TRBJ1-2; possibly TRBD1 for D (6 bases). From germline, CDR1 is SGHNT and CDR2 YYREEE (reference sequence). Trimming pared 0 bases from V and 4 bases from J, leaving 19 bases between. The CDR3 is 17 residues long. In nucleotides, the CDR3 is TGTGCCAGCAGCTTGGACCGCAGGGGTTCGGGGGGCTATGGCTACACCTTC. Encoded protein: CASSLDRRGSGGYGYTF.

The chain couples TRBV6-5 to TRBJ2-1; D may be TRBD2 (6 bases). Germline V CDR1 and CDR2: MNHEY, SVGAGI. V was cut by 4 bases and J by 10 bases, with 17 bases left in between. This CDR3 comprises 14 residues. This CDR3 reads CASSLAGRNREQFF. The CDR3 DNA reads as TGTGCCAGCAGTTTGGCGGGGAGGAATAGGGAGCAGTTCTTC.

The V gene is TRBV30, the J gene TRBJ1-6; possibly TRBD1 for D (5 bases). V gave up 7 bases and J gave up 7 bases, with 14 bases separating them. CDR3 length: 13 residues. CDR1 GTSNPN and CDR2 SVGIG come from the germline V gene (reference sequence). The CDR3 here is CALRDSANSPLHF. The CDR3 region has the DNA TGTGCCTTGAGGGACTCAGCAAATTCACCCCTCCACTTT.

This rearrangement joins TRBV27 to TRBJ2-2, with a tentative D call TRBD2 (5 bases). The CDR3 has 14 amino acids. V lost 3 bases and J 2 bases, leaving 7 bases between the germline ends. CDR1 and CDR2 from the germline V gene are MNHEY and SMNVEV (reference sequence). As DNA, the CDR3 is TGTGCCAGCAGTTTGAGCGGAAACACCGGGGAGCTGTTTTTT. This gives the protein CASSLSGNTGELFF.

The V gene is TRBV27, the J gene TRBJ1-2; TRBD1 might be the D (5 bases). Germline-derived CDR1 and CDR2 are MNHEY and SMNVEV (reference sequence). The CDR3 is made up of 15 amino acids. Trimming left V 6 bases short and J 3 bases short, with 17 bases between. The CDR3 protein is CASREGTLGYYGYTF. The CDR3 nucleotides are TGTGCCAGCAGGGAGGGGACGCTGGGGTACTATGGCTACACCTTC.